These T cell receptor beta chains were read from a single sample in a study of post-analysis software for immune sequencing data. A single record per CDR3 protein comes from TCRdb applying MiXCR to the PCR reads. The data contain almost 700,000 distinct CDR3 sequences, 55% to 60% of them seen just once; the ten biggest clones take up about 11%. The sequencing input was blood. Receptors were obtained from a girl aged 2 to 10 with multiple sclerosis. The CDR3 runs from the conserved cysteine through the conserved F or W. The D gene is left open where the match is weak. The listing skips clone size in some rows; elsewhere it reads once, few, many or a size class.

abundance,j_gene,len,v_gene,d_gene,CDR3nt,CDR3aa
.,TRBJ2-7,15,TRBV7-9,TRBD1,TGTGCCAGCAGCCCACGGACAGGGGAGGACTACGAGCAGTACTTC,CASSPRTGEDYEQYF
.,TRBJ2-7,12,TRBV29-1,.,TGCAGCGTTGAGATGGGGGGAGGTGAGCAGTACTTC,CSVEMGGGEQYF
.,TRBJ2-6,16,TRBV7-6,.,TGTGCCAGCAGCCGGACTCAGAGCTCTGGGGCCAACGTCCTGACTTTC,CASSRTQSSGANVLTF
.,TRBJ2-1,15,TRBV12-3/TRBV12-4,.,TGTGCCAGCAGTTTTGGAGGGCCCTCCTACAATGAGCAGTTCTTC,CASSFGGPSYNEQFF
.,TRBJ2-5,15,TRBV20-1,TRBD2,TGCAGTGCCAAGAACCCGACTAGCGGCCAAGAGACCCAGTACTTC,CSAKNPTSGQETQYF
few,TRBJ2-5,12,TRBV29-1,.,TGCAGCGTTGTTCCGGATCAAGAGACCCAGTACTTC,CSVVPDQETQYF
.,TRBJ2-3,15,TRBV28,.,TGTGCCAGCAGTTTACGCCGGGATTACACAGATACGCAGTATTTT,CASSLRRDYTDTQYF
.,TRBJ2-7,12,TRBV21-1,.,TGTGCCAGCACTACAGCGACTGACGAGCAGTACTTC,CASTTATDEQYF
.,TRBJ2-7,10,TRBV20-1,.,TGCAGTGCTTTTCTCCACGAGCAGTACTTC,CSAFLHEQYF
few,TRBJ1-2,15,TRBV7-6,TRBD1,TGTGCCAGCAGCCCCCTGACAGGGGATCCCTATGGCTACACCTTC,CASSPLTGDPYGYTF
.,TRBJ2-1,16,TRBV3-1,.,TGTGCCAGCAGCCAAAGGGGGGGGGGTTCCTACAATGAGCAGTTCTTC,CASSQRGGGSYNEQFF
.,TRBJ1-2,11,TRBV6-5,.,TGTGCCAGCAGTTATCTCTATGGCTACACCTTC,CASSYLYGYTF
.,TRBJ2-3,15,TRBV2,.,TGTGCCAGCAGTGAAGGCTGGCAGGTCGGAGATACGCAGTATTTT,CASSEGWQVGDTQYF
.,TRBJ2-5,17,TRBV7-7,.,TGTGCCAGCAGCTTAGCGCATAGTTCAGGGTCCGAAGAGACCCAGTACTTC,CASSLAHSSGSEETQYF
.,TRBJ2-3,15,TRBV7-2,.,TGTGCCAGCAGTTTGACCCATGATCGCACAGATACGCAGTATTTT,CASSLTHDRTDTQYF
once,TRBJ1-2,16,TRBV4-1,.,TGCGCCAGCAGCCAAGATTTACAGACAAAGATCTATGGCTACACCTTC,CASSQDLQTKIYGYTF
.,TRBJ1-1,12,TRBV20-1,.,TGCAGTGCTAGCACGGTGGACGGAGACGCTTTCTTT,CSASTVDGDAFF
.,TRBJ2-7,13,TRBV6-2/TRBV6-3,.,TGTGCCAGCAGACCCCGTGGGGGTTCCGAGCAGTACTTC,CASRPRGGSEQYF
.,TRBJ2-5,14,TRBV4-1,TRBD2,TGCGCCAGCAGCCAAGAAGGCGGGAGTTTGGAGCAGTACTTC,CASSQEGGSLEQYF
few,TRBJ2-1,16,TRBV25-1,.,TGTGCCAGCAGTGAACCGGAACAGGGCGCCTACAATGAGCAGTTCTTC,CASSEPEQGAYNEQFF
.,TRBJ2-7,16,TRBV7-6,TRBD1,TGTGCCAGCAGCTTAGGCCCCAGGACAGGGGGCGCTCATCAGTACTTC,CASSLGPRTGGAHQYF
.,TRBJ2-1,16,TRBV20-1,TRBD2,TGCAGTGCTAGAGAACGGACTAGCGGGGGGTACAATGAGCAGTTCTTC,CSARERTSGGYNEQFF
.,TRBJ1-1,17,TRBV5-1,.,TGCGCCAGCAGCTTGGGCATCCCGGGACACCGGAACACTGAAGCTTTCTTT,CASSLGIPGHRNTEAFF
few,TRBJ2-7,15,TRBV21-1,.,TGTGCCAGCAGCAAAGCGAGGACGGGCCTTTACGAGCAGTACTTC,CASSKARTGLYEQYF
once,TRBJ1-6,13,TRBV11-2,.,TGTGCCAGCAGCTTAGGAAGTCGAGCACCCCTCCACTTT,CASSLGSRAPLHF
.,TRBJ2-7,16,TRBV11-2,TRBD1,TGTGCCAGCAGCTTAGGTCGGGACAGGGTCTCCTACGAGCAGTACTTC,CASSLGRDRVSYEQYF
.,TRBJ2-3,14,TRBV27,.,TGTGCCAGCAGTTTGGTGCGGAACACAGATACGCAGTATTTT,CASSLVRNTDTQYF
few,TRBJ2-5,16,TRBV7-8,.,TGTGCCAGCAGCTTCCGCCAGAGGGCGGACCAAGAGACCCAGTACTTC,CASSFRQRADQETQYF
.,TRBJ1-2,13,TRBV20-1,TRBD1,TGCAGTGCAAGGACAGGGGCCATCTATGGCTACACCTTC,CSARTGAIYGYTF
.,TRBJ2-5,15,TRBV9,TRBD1,TGTGCCAGCAGCGCTAAGGGACAGGTACAAGAGACCCAGTACTTC,CASSAKGQVQETQYF
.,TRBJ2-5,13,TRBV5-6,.,TGTGCCAGCAGCTTGGTAGCCGATATGGGCCAGTACTTC,CASSLVADMGQYF
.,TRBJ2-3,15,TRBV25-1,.,TGTGCCAGCAGTGAACAGAGGCCGGGCGCAGATACGCAGTATTTT,CASSEQRPGADTQYF
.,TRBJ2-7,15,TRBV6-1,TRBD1,TGTGCCAGCAGGGCCGACAGGGCCAGCTCCTACGAGCAGTACTTC,CASRADRASSYEQYF
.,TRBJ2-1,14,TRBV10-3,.,TGTGCCATCAGTGGCCGGGATCCTCCCAATGAGCAGTTCTTC,CAISGRDPPNEQFF
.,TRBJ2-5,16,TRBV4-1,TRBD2,TGCGCCAGCAGCCAAGTATTAGCGGGACTCCCGGGGGCCCAGTACTTC,CASSQVLAGLPGAQYF
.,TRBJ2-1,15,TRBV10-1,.,TGCGCCAGCAGCCTACCCGGGACTGCCTTGGATGAGCAGTTCTTC,CASSLPGTALDEQFF
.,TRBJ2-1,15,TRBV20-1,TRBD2,TGCAGTGCTCGCGGTTCCGGGACTAGCGGGACTGAGCAGTTCTTC,CSARGSGTSGTEQFF
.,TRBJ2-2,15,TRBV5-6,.,TGTGCCAGCAGCTTGGCTGGGGGCCGGACCGGGGAGCTGTTTTTT,CASSLAGGRTGELFF
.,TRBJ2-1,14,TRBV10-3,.,TGTGCCATCAGTGAGCAGGGATCCTACAATGAGCAGTTCTTC,CAISEQGSYNEQFF
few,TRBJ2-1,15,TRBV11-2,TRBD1,TGTGCCAGCAGCTCAAATCGACAGGGGGCCGGGGAGCAGTTCTTC,CASSSNRQGAGEQFF
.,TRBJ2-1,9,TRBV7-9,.,TGTGCCAGCAGCTCAGAGCAGTTCTTC,CASSSEQFF
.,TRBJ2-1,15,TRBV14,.,TGTGCCAGCAGCCCGACCGGCCTGAGTCGGAATGAGCAGTTCTTC,CASSPTGLSRNEQFF
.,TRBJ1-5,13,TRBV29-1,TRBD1,TGCAGCGCCCTGACAGGGAACAATCAGCCCCAGCATTTT,CSALTGNNQPQHF
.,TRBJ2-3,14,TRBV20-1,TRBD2,TGCAGTGCTACAAGCGGGGGGAACACAGATACGCAGTATTTT,CSATSGGNTDTQYF
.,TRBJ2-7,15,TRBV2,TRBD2,TGTGCCAGCAGTGGTAGCGGGAGGGGTTCCTACGAGCAGTACTTC,CASSGSGRGSYEQYF
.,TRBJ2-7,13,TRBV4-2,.,TGTGCCAGCAGCCAAGAGACCAGCTACGAGCAGTACTTC,CASSQETSYEQYF
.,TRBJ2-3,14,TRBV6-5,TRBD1,TGTGCCAGCAGTCCCTCGGACAGGAGAGATACGCAGTATTTT,CASSPSDRRDTQYF
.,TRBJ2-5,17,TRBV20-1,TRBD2,TGCAGTGCTAGACTTCCCGGGGCTAGCGGGTCCCAAGAGACCCAGTACTTC,CSARLPGASGSQETQYF
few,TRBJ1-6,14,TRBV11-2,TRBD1,TGTGCCAGCAGCTTTGACAGGGGGTGGTCACCCCTCCACTTT,CASSFDRGWSPLHF
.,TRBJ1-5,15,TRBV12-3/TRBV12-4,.,TGTGCCAGCAGAGTAGACAGGATTAGCAATCAGCCCCAGCATTTT,CASRVDRISNQPQHF
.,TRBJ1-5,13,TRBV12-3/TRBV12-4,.,TGTGCCAGCAGTCCTCGGATCAGTCAGCCCCAGCATTTT,CASSPRISQPQHF
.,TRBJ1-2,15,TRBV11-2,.,TGTGCCAGCAGCCAAGGGGCCAGAACCTTCTATGGCTACACCTTC,CASSQGARTFYGYTF
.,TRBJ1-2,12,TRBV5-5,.,TGTGCCAGCGGATCCGGGGCCCTATTCTACACCTTC,CASGSGALFYTF
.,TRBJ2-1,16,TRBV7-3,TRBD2,TGTGCCAGCAGCTTAACGGTAGCTAGCGGGGGGAATGAGCAGTTCTTC,CASSLTVASGGNEQFF
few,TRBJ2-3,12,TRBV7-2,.,TGTGCCAGCAGCCCGGCGTCAGATACGCAGTATTTT,CASSPASDTQYF
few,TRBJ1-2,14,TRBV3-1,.,TGCGCCAGCAGCCAAGGGACGGCTAACTATGGCTACACCTTC,CASSQGTANYGYTF
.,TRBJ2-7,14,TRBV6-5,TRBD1,TGTGCCAGCACTCGACAGGGGTCCAACTACGAGCAGTACTTC,CASTRQGSNYEQYF